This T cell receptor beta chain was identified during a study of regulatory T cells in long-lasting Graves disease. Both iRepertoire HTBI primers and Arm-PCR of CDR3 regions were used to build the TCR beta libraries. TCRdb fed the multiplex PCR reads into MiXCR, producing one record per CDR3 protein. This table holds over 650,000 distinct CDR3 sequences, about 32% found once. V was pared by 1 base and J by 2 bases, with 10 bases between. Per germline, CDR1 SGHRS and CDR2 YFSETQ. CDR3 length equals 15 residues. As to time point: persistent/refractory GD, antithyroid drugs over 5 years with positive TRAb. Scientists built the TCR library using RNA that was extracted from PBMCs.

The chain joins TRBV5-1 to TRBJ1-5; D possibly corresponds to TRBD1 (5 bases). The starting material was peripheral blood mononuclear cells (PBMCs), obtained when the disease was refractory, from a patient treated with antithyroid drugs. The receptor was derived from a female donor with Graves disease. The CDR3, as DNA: TGCGCCAGCAGCTTGTCAGGGATCGGCAATCAGCCCCAGCATTTT. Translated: CASSLSGIGNQPQHF.